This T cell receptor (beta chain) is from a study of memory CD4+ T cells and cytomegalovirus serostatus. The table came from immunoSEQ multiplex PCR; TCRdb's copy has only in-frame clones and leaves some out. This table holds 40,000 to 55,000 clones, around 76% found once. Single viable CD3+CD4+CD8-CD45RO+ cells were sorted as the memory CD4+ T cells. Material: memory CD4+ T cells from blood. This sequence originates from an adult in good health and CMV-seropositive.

The CDR3 sequence is CASSRQGAGTDTQYF. The CDR3 coding sequence is TGTGCCAGCAGCCGACAGGGGGCTGGCACAGATACGCAGTATTTT. This chain uses TRBV6-4 with TRBJ2-3, with 10 bases lining up with TRBD1. The germline V gene encodes CDR1 MRHNA and CDR2 SNTAGT. V lost 6 bases and J lost 1; bases outside the gene matches: 4. This CDR3 contains 15 residues.